The text below deals with one T cell receptor beta chain. Its target is not known. The sample is drawn from a study of T cell responses to AZD1222 COVID-19 vaccine. Assay used: immunoSEQ multiplex PCR; TCRdb lists only in-frame clones, some missing. The sample yields roughly 140,000 clones, roughly 92% seen once. Study findings and constraints: Reportedly, nearly half of unique spike TCRs recognized epitopes outside B.1.351/B.1.1.7 mutations.

This CDR3 comprises 13 residues. V was cut by 4 bases and J by 8 bases, with 15 bases left in between. CDR1 and CDR2 from the germline V gene are GTSNPN and SVGIG (reference sequence). This TCR was recovered from an adult who received the AZD1222 COVID-19 vaccine. J is TRBJ1-3 and V is TRBV30; unclear D gene. Sequenced here: peripheral blood, sampled 28 days after the second AZD1222 dose. CDR3 sequence: CAWNNRQRDTIYF. CDR3 in DNA: TGTGCCTGGAACAACAGACAACGAGACACCATATATTTT.